This TCR beta chain stems from a study of molecular identifiers for immune sequencing clone quantification. At least ten counts were recorded for this clonotype. The CDR3 length is 16 residues. Per germline, CDR1 SGHTA and CDR2 FQGNSA. Trimming left V 1 base short and J 2 bases short, with 11 bases between. TCRdb reanalysed the PCR reads using MiXCR and keeps one entry per CDR3 protein. This sample has under 650,000 distinct CDR3 sequences, with 15% to 20% found just once. This chain connects TRBV7-2 to TRBJ2-2; D unresolved. The sample was naive CD8+ T cells from blood, with Jurkat cell RNA spiked in. Specified subset: FACS-sorted CD8+CD4-CCR7+CD45RA+ naive T cells. This clonotype originated in a human donor in good health. Some libraries in this study had Jurkat cell RNA spiked in. The CDR3 loop reads CASSLDGKSNTGELFF. CDR3 in DNA: TGTGCCAGCAGCTTAGATGGGAAGTCAAACACCGGGGAGCTGTTTTTT.